The 25 T cell receptor beta chains in this list originate from one sample, sequenced in a study of metastatic and nonmetastatic thyroid tumors. TCRdb re-clonotyped the PCR reads through MiXCR. Here the sample spans 15,000 to 20,000 clones, about 32% being singletons. Prior to thyroid surgery, none of the patients had received any treatment. The sequencing input was tumor tissue. The receptor source for this set is a male donor with papillary thyroid cancer or a benign thyroid nodule (not recorded which). Some clones in this sample may be carry-over from other donors' samples.

This chain joins TRBV11-2 and TRBJ2-3; possibly TRBD2 for D (6 bases). Germline V gene lookup returns CDR1 SGHAT and CDR2 FQNNGV. The CDR3 totals 15 residues. Trimming shortened V by 4 bases and J by 3 bases, and 14 bases separated the two germline ends. The CDR3, as DNA: TGTGCCAGCAGCTCCGAGCGGGTATTGACAGATACGCAGTATTTT. This codes for CASSSERVLTDTQYF.

The chain has TRBV6-1 and TRBJ1-1; D not resolved. The CDR3 is made up of 14 amino acids. V lost 1 base, J lost 3 bases, and 9 bases lay in between. Looked up from germline, CDR1 is MNHNS and CDR2 is SASEGT. The CDR3 sequence: CASSEVGSYTEAFF. The CDR3 nucleotides read TGTGCCAGCAGTGAAGTGGGAAGTTACACTGAAGCTTTCTTT.

This clone appeared many times. The chain is built from TRBV7-6 and TRBJ1-1, with D unclear. CDR1 is SGHVS and CDR2 is FNYEAQ in the germline V gene. This CDR3 region has 12 residues. With 5 bases removed from V and 1 base from J, the gap between germline ends came to 5 bases. The CDR3: CASSQGNTEAFF. In DNA, the CDR3 is TGTGCCAGCAGCCAAGGGAACACTGAAGCTTTCTTT.

This sequence joins TRBV7-9 and TRBJ2-1; no definite D call. Trimming took 2 bases from V and 9 from J, leaving 11 bases between them. This CDR3 contains 13 residues. CDR1 is SEHNR, CDR2 FQNEAQ, per germline (reference sequence). As DNA, the CDR3 is TGTGCCAGCAGCTTAATAGGTACGGGTGAGCAGTTCTTC. This encodes CASSLIGTGEQFF. The whole variable domain, remainder taken from reference TRBV7-9 and TRBJ2-1, is DTGVSQNPRHKITKRGQNVTFRCDPISEHNRLYWYRQTLGQGPEFLTYFQNEAQLEKSRLLSDRFSAERPKGSFSTLEIQRTEQGDSAMYLCASSLIGTGEQFFGPGTRLTVL.

This clone was seen many times. This may be a read error: a much more frequent sequence differs by one nucleotide. The chain links TRBV19 to TRBJ1-2; D not resolved. The V end lost 3 bases, the J end lost 7 bases, and 15 bases lay between the germline ends. The length of the CDR3 is 14 residues. Per germline, CDR1 LNHDA and CDR2 SQIVND (reference sequence). The CDR3 bases are TGTGCCAGTAGTATGGCGTTATTGACATCTGGCTACACCTTC. Protein: CASSMALLTSGYTF.

This clone was observed a few times. The chain uses TRBV5-4 and TRBJ2-3; TRBD1 matches 11 bases. The V segment lost 3 bases and the J segment 4 bases; nucleotides outside the gene matches: 1. This CDR3 contains 14 residues. Germline V gives CDR1 SGHNT, CDR2 YYREEE (reference sequence). CDR3 amino acids: CASSWDRGSDTQYF. Written as DNA, the CDR3 is TGTGCCAGCAGCTGGGACAGGGGGTCAGATACGCAGTATTTT.

Turning to this clone: The junction departs from the called germline gene at one end, perhaps through a read error. This sample includes further DNA sequences coding for the same CDR3. This chain uses TRBV15 with TRBJ1-2, with D hard to call. In germline, CDR1 is LNHNV, CDR2 YYDKDF (reference sequence). The CDR3 length is 16 residues. In nucleotides, the CDR3 is TGTGCCACCAGTAGAGGCTGGACGGGTACTAACTATGGCTACACCTTC. Amino acid sequence: CATSRGWTGTNYGYTF.

In this sample, this clone is medium-sized. V usage is TRBV6-2 or TRBV6-3 and J usage is TRBJ1-1; 7 bases match TRBD1. The V gene's germline CDR1 is MNHEY and CDR2 SVGEGT. This CDR3 region has 18 residues. V was pared by 2 bases and J by 0 bases, with 12 bases of the junction left unmatched. This CDR3 is CASSYRIRTGGLNTEAFF. CDR3 sequence (DNA): TGTGCCAGCAGTTACAGGATAAGGACAGGAGGGTTGAACACTGAAGCTTTCTTT.

This clone occurred many times. The chain joins TRBV20-1 to TRBJ1-2; no clear D. The CDR3 is 11 residues long. Per the germline V gene, CDR1 is DFQATT and CDR2 is SNEGSKA (reference sequence). With 7 bases removed from V and 3 bases from J, the gap between germline ends came to 9 bases. CDR3: CSVSGYYGYTF. CDR3 sequence (DNA): TGCAGTGTGTCAGGCTACTATGGCTACACCTTC.

This clone was observed at least ten times. The rearrangement links TRBV20-1 to TRBJ2-5; no clear D. V lost 0 bases, J lost 1 base, and 15 bases lay in between. Germline V CDR1 and CDR2: DFQATT, SNEGSKA (reference sequence). The CDR3 has 16 residues. In nucleotides, the CDR3 is TGCAGTGCTAGAGATCGCGTGGGTCTCATCCAAGAGACCCAGTACTTC. Its translation is CSARDRVGLIQETQYF.

Worth noting for this clone: Its ends do not fully match the called genes, so a read error is possible. V gene TRBV20-1 combines with J gene TRBJ2-1, with 10 bases that match TRBD2. CDR1 is DFQATT and CDR2 is SNEGSKA in the germline V gene (reference sequence). There are 14 residues in the CDR3. The DNA for the CDR3 is TGTAGTGCCCAAAAGCGGGAGGGCTTGGATGAGCAGTTCTTC. It specifies CSAQKREGLDEQFF.

This clone occurred many times. The sample holds other DNA sequences that translate to the same CDR3. The V and J genes are TRBV9 and TRBJ1-1, with TRBD1 identical over 11 bases. This CDR3 has 15 residues. CDR1 and CDR2 from the germline V gene are SGDLS and YYNGEE. V lost 0 bases and J lost 5; bases outside the gene matches: 3. The DNA of the CDR3 is TGTGCCAGCAGCGTAGGGACAGGGGGCGGTACTGAAGCTTTCTTT. It translates to CASSVGTGGGTEAFF.

This clone was detected only a few times. Germline and junction disagree at one end, which may indicate a read error. This chain uses TRBV12-3 or TRBV12-4 with TRBJ2-7; D might be TRBD1 (5 bases). CDR3 length equals 12 residues. CDR3 in DNA: TGTGCCACCAGACCAGACAGCTACGATCAGTACTTC. Its protein is CATRPDSYDQYF.

In regard to this clone: A much more abundant neighbour one base away suggests this may be a read error. V is TRBV29-1 and J is TRBJ1-3; D unclear. This CDR3 is 14 amino acids long. Trimming left V 5 bases short and J 3 bases short, with 14 bases between. CDR1 and CDR2 from the germline V gene are SQVTM and ANQGSEA. CDR3 region: CSVSGPADGNTIYF. DNA of the CDR3: TGCAGCGTTTCCGGCCCGGCAGATGGAAACACCATATATTTT.

CDR3 in DNA: TGTGCCAGCTCACCCTCGGAGAATCAGCCCCAGCATTTT. Translated: CASSPSENQPQHF. The genes are TRBV18 and TRBJ1-5; unclear D gene. V lost 3 bases and J 4 bases, leaving 7 bases between the germline ends. CDR1 KGHSH and CDR2 LQKENI come from the germline V gene. The CDR3 contains 13 residues.

A word on this clone: Relative to the germline gene, one junction end is altered; a read error may explain this. The same CDR3 is also encoded by other DNA sequences in this sample. The rearrangement uses TRBV20-1 and TRBJ2-5, with D perhaps being TRBD1 or TRBD2 (5 bases each). The CDR3 runs to 11 residues. Per germline, CDR1 DFQATT and CDR2 SNEGSKA (reference sequence). Written as DNA, the CDR3 is TGCAGTTCCACAAGGGGAGAGACACAGTACTTC. Residues: CSSTRGETQYF.

The genes are TRBV6-6 and TRBJ2-3, with D possibly being TRBD2 (6 bases). V was pared by 2 bases and J by 4 bases, with 10 bases between. The CDR3 runs to 14 residues. Germline CDR1 and CDR2: MNHNY and SVGAGI (reference sequence). The CDR3 DNA sequence: TGTGCCAGCAGTTACGGGGGGAGTTCAGATACGCAGTATTTT. As protein: CASSYGGSSDTQYF.

The chain is built from TRBV19 and TRBJ2-1; 8 positions agree with TRBD2. V gave up 3 bases and J gave up 3 bases; unmatched junction bases: 1. The CDR3 has 14 amino acids. Looked up from germline, CDR1 is LNHDA and CDR2 is SQIVND (reference sequence). For the CDR3, the DNA is TGTGCCAGTAGTATTAGCGGGGTCTACAATGAGCAGTTCTTC. It codes for CASSISGVYNEQFF.

The chain links TRBV2 to TRBJ2-2, with D hard to call. The germline V gene encodes CDR1 SNHLY and CDR2 FYNNEI. V lost 11 bases to trimming and J lost 1 base, with 11 bases between them. The CDR3 sequence is 13 residues long. In DNA, the CDR3 is TGTGCCGGGTGGGCAAAGAACACCGGGGAGCTGTTTTTT. This codes for CAGWAKNTGELFF. Full variable domain (missing parts from reference TRBV2 and TRBJ2-2): EPEVTQTPSHQVTQMGQEVILRCVPISNHLYFYWYRQILGQKVEFLVSFYNNEISEKSEIFDDQFSVERPDGSNFTLKIRSTKLEDSAMYFCAGWAKNTGELFFGEGSRLTVL.

This clone came up many times. Relative to the germline gene, one junction end is altered; a read error may explain this. The chain uses TRBV6-1 and TRBJ1-3; 7 bases align to TRBD1. The length of the CDR3 is 13 residues. Looked up from germline, CDR1 is MNHNS and CDR2 is SASEGT. CDR3 DNA: TGTGCCATACGACAGGGACCTGGAAACATCATATATTTT. Translation gives CAIRQGPGNIIYF.

This clone has a handful of counts. V and J are TRBV28 and TRBJ2-5; D gene unclear. The CDR3 sequence is 16 residues long. From germline, CDR1 is MDHEN and CDR2 SYDVKM. V lost 6 bases and J lost 5, with 22 bases in between. In nucleotides, the CDR3 is TGTGCCAGCAGCATCAACGTGGAAAAAGGGCAGGAGACCCAGTACTTC. The encoded protein is CASSINVEKGQETQYF.

By sample fraction, this clone is medium-sized (0.01 to 0.1%). The chain recombines TRBV19 with TRBJ2-2; TRBD2 matches at 8 bases. The trim removed 3 bases at V and 0 bases at J, leaving 15 bases unmatched. CDR1 LNHDA and CDR2 SQIVND come from the germline V gene (reference sequence). The CDR3 sequence is 20 residues long. The CDR3 here is CASSMPGLGMLGSNTGELFF. The CDR3 nucleotides read TGTGCCAGTAGTATGCCGGGACTAGGAATGTTAGGGTCGAACACCGGGGAGCTGTTTTTT. Full variable domain (outside the CDR3, taken from reference TRBV19 and TRBJ2-2): DGGITQSPKYLFRKEGQNVTLSCEQNLNHDAMYWYRQDPGQGLRLIYYSQIVNDFQKGDIAEGYSVSREKKESFPLTVTSAQKNPTAFYLCASSMPGLGMLGSNTGELFFGEGSRLTVL.

Comment on this clone: A read error may account for a junction end that differs from germline. This chain uses TRBV11-2 with TRBJ2-1, with unresolved D. CDR1 is SGHAT, CDR2 FQNNGV, per germline. CDR3 size: 15 residues. CDR3 DNA sequence: TGTGCCAGCAGCTTATATCGGGTTACCTACACTGAGCAGTTCTTC. This sequence encodes CASSLYRVTYTEQFF.

This clone was observed many times. The genes are TRBV20-1 and TRBJ2-1, with D possibly being TRBD2 (5 bases). Trimming cost V 0 bases and J 6 bases, with 15 bases left between them. There are 15 residues in the CDR3. CDR1 and CDR2 (germline): DFQATT, SNEGSKA (reference sequence). CDR3: CSARDLREVFNEQFF. The CDR3 DNA reads as TGCAGTGCTAGAGATCTACGGGAAGTGTTCAATGAGCAGTTCTTC.

At least ten counts were recorded for this clone. A read error may explain this, as a much larger clone is one base away. This chain joins TRBV28 and TRBJ2-7; either TRBD1 or TRBD2 may supply D (6 bases each). CDR3 size: 13 residues. Germline V gene lookup returns CDR1 MDHEN and CDR2 SYDVKM. V was cut by 7 bases and J by 6 bases, with 16 bases left in between. The CDR3: CASILLGGSEQYF. The CDR3 nucleotides read TGTGCCAGCATCCTCTTAGGGGGGAGCGAGCAGTACTTC.